What follows are 21 T cell receptor beta chains derived from one specimen sequenced in a study of blood T cell repertoires in COVID-19. Profiling relied on immunoSEQ multiplex PCR, and the TCRdb table lists in-frame clones only, not all of them. The repertoire holds more than 300,000 clones, with around nine tenths as singletons. The specimen was PBMCs or T cells enriched from blood (not recorded which). The receptors originated from a woman in her 30s who had recovered from COVID-19.

The CDR3 reads CASSPSAGNTIYF. CDR3 sequence (DNA): TGTGCCAGCAGCCCCTCAGCGGGAAACACCATATATTTT. The J gene is TRBJ1-3, the V gene TRBV7-9, with no clear D. The CDR3 is 13 residues long. V lost 5 bases, J lost 4 bases, and 9 bases lay in between. Per germline, CDR1 SEHNR and CDR2 FQNEAQ (reference sequence).

V usage is TRBV30 and J usage is TRBJ1-1, with D possibly matching TRBD1 (6 bases). CDR1 is GTSNPN, CDR2 SVGIG, per germline (reference sequence). Trimming stripped 5 bases from V and 0 bases from J, with 13 bases between. The CDR3 has 14 residues. The CDR3 spells CAWGLGGVNTEAFF. DNA of the CDR3: TGTGCCTGGGGCTTAGGGGGTGTGAACACTGAAGCTTTCTTT.

The chain uses TRBV30 and TRBJ2-7; D is possibly TRBD1 (6 bases). V gave up 5 bases and J gave up 2 bases, with 16 bases separating them. The V gene's germline CDR1 is GTSNPN and CDR2 SVGIG (reference sequence). The CDR3 is 14 amino acids. This CDR3 reads CAWSRPDSPYEQYF. The CDR3 DNA follows: TGTGCCTGGTCCCGGCCGGACAGCCCCTACGAGCAGTACTTC.

This clone turned up a few times. The chain links TRBV29-1 to TRBJ1-2; possibly TRBD1 for D (6 bases). The CDR3 has 13 amino acids. V lost 4 bases and J 1 base, leaving 10 bases between the germline ends. Germline assignment: CDR1 SQVTM and CDR2 ANQGSEA. DNA for the CDR3: TGCAGCGTTGGGACAGCCCTTAACTATGGCTACACCTTC. Translated: CSVGTALNYGYTF.

The V and J genes are TRBV5-1 and TRBJ2-4; 7 bases match TRBD2. Germline CDR1 is SGHRS and CDR2 is YFSETQ. Trimming removed 0 bases from V and 1 base from J; junction bases left unmatched: 7. The length of the CDR3 is 17 residues. The CDR3 is CASSLGGGYEAKNIQYF. As DNA, the CDR3 is TGCGCCAGCAGCTTGGGGGGAGGGTATGAGGCCAAAAACATTCAGTACTTC.

J is TRBJ2-3 and V is TRBV15, with 10 positions matching TRBD2. Germline V gene sequence: CDR1 LNHNV, CDR2 YYDKDF (reference sequence). This CDR3 contains 15 residues. J gave up 3 bases and V 4 bases, and 4 bases lay outside the gene matches. The CDR3 DNA is TGTGCCACCAGCATCAGCGGGGGGGGGACAGATACGCAGTATTTT. Amino acids: CATSISGGGTDTQYF.

V and J are TRBV27 and TRBJ2-7; D is unresolved. The CDR3 extends over 14 amino acids. The ends were cut back, 1 base at V and 0 bases at J, with 7 bases in the middle. Germline CDR1 MNHEY, CDR2 SMNVEV (reference sequence). The DNA for the CDR3 is TGTGCCAGCAGTTTATATGGCAGCTCCTACGAGCAGTACTTC. It encodes CASSLYGSSYEQYF.

The DNA of the CDR3 is TGCGCCAGCAGCCACCGAGACTTACGGGAGAACACTGAAGCTTTCTTT. This gives the protein CASSHRDLRENTEAFF. The chain links TRBV4-1 to TRBJ1-1; D remains unclear. CDR3 size: 16 residues. Germline V gene lookup returns CDR1 MGHRA and CDR2 YSYEKL. V dropped 3 bases and J dropped 1 base, with 15 bases sitting between them.

The genes are TRBV5-1 and TRBJ1-3; D not certain. Germline CDR1 is SGHRS and CDR2 is YFSETQ. Deletions cut 4 bases from V and 4 bases from J, with 21 bases between. The CDR3 covers 17 residues. DNA for the CDR3: TGCGCCAGCAGCCCGACCAATGGACCTAGAGGGGGAAACACCATATATTTT. Protein product: CASSPTNGPRGGNTIYF.

The chain has TRBV5-5 and TRBJ1-5; unclear D gene. The CDR3 is 14 residues long. The germline V gene has CDR1 SGHKS and CDR2 YYEKEE (reference sequence). Trimming stripped 1 base from V and 4 bases from J, with 9 bases between. The CDR3 protein is CASSLSQANQPQHF. The CDR3 DNA sequence: TGTGCCAGCAGCTTGTCCCAGGCAAATCAGCCCCAGCATTTT.

The rearrangement joins TRBV6-1 to TRBJ1-3; TRBD1 matches at 10 bases. Trimming took 2 bases from V and 2 from J; bases not matched to a gene: 3. Germline V gene sequence: CDR1 MNHNS, CDR2 SASEGT. CDR3 length equals 16 residues. The DNA of the CDR3 is TGTGCCAGCAGTGAATTTGGGACAGGGGCTGGAAACACCATATATTTT. Its protein product is CASSEFGTGAGNTIYF.

V and J are TRBV7-9 and TRBJ1-1, with D possibly matching TRBD1 (6 bases). CDR1 is SEHNR, CDR2 FQNEAQ, per germline (reference sequence). The CDR3 spans 16 residues. Trimming pared 4 bases from V and 0 bases from J, leaving 15 bases between. CDR3 amino acids: CASSSPRTVMNTEAFF. CDR3 DNA: TGTGCCAGCAGCTCCCCCCGGACAGTAATGAACACTGAAGCTTTCTTT.

The genes are TRBV5-5 and TRBJ2-3, with no clear D. The germline CDR1 and CDR2 sequences are SGHKS and YYEKEE (reference sequence). The CDR3 runs to 16 residues. The V end lost 2 bases, the J end lost 1 base, and 14 bases lay between the germline ends. As DNA, the CDR3 is TGTGCCAGCAGCTTATTCCCAGGTAAAGGCACAGATACGCAGTATTTT. Amino acid sequence: CASSLFPGKGTDTQYF.

This clone has just a few counts. V usage is TRBV5-1 and J usage is TRBJ1-2, with TRBD1 matching 9 bases. J was trimmed by 6 bases and V by 0 bases; bases with no gene match: 6. The CDR3 extends over 15 amino acids. Looked up from germline, CDR1 is SGHRS and CDR2 is YFSETQ. DNA of the CDR3: TGCGCCAGCAGCTTGGAGGGACAGGGTTTTGATGGCTACACCTTC. Protein: CASSLEGQGFDGYTF.

This clone was recorded a few times. This rearrangement joins TRBV2 to TRBJ1-2; no definite D call. The CDR3 is made up of 14 amino acids. The V gene's germline CDR1 is SNHLY and CDR2 FYNNEI. Trimming removed 4 bases at V and 4 bases at J, with 13 bases between. CDR3 in amino acids: CASSGSRGSYGYTF. The CDR3, as DNA: TGTGCCAGCAGTGGTTCGCGAGGCAGCTATGGCTACACCTTC.

This chain links TRBV27 with TRBJ1-2, with 9 bases that match TRBD1. The germline CDR1 and CDR2 sequences are MNHEY and SMNVEV (reference sequence). V was clipped by 6 bases and J by 5 bases; unmatched bases: 10. There are 15 residues in the CDR3. CDR3 coding DNA: TGTGCCAGCAGCAAATCGACAGGGGGAGATTATGGCTACACCTTC. The encoded protein is CASSKSTGGDYGYTF.

The rearrangement joins TRBV20-1 to TRBJ1-4; the match to TRBD1 covers 7 bases. With V trimmed by 6 bases and J by 4 bases, 14 bases remained unmatched. CDR3 length: 16 amino acids. CDR1 and CDR2 (germline): DFQATT, SNEGSKA (reference sequence). The CDR3 DNA sequence: TGCAGTGCCAGTACCGCCCGAGACAGGGATAATGAAAAACTGTTTTTT. This encodes CSASTARDRDNEKLFF.

V is TRBV2 and J is TRBJ1-2, with 11 bases matching TRBD1. V lost 3 bases, J lost 2 bases, and 2 bases stayed unmatched. Germline V gene data show CDR1 as SNHLY and CDR2 as FYNNEI. This CDR3 region has 15 residues. The CDR3 sequence: CASSDWTGGNYGYTF. The DNA for the CDR3 is TGTGCCAGCAGTGACTGGACAGGGGGCAACTATGGCTACACCTTC.

This clone was detected only once. The gene calls are TRBV27 and TRBJ1-2; D is perhaps TRBD1 (5 bases). CDR3 size: 15 residues. V lost 6 bases and J lost 4, with 18 bases in between. Germline lookup yields CDR1 MNHEY and CDR2 SMNVEV (reference sequence). The CDR3 DNA reads as TGTGCCAGCAGGACCGACAGCGAACAACCCTATGGCTACACCTTC. It is translated as CASRTDSEQPYGYTF.

The chain employs TRBV5-5 and TRBJ2-7; TRBD1 is a possible D gene (6 bases). Germline assignment: CDR1 SGHKS and CDR2 YYEKEE (reference sequence). The length of the CDR3 is 13 residues. V was trimmed by 4 bases and J by 4 bases, leaving 12 bases between them. CDR3 loop: CASSRTDTYEQYF. CDR3 bases: TGTGCCAGCAGCCGGACAGACACGTACGAGCAGTACTTC.

The chain employs TRBV19 and TRBJ2-5; the D gene is possibly TRBD1 (6 bases). Trimming pared 5 bases from V and 2 bases from J, leaving 9 bases between. CDR1 LNHDA and CDR2 SQIVND come from the germline V gene (reference sequence). The CDR3 extends over 13 amino acids. CDR3: CASSPGQQETQYF. DNA for the CDR3: TGTGCCAGTAGTCCCGGACAGCAAGAGACCCAGTACTTC.